This T cell receptor beta chain was sequenced for a study of T cell repertoires in aging, cancer and after chemotherapy (dated 2019 in TCRdb). Notes on the research overall: Donors spanned six age groups from 30 or younger to 70 or older, with at least three individuals per group. The complete dataset included around 9 million TCR reads. Paired pre- and post-chemotherapy samples in the solid tumor group came from brain tumor (glioblastoma) patients receiving temozolomide-based therapy. The study profiled peripheral blood TCR beta repertoires from healthy donors and cancer patients to examine immunoaging and T cell reconstitution after chemotherapy. Alongside about 97 healthy donors serving as a reference group, the cohort included 200 to 250 cancer patients, of whom some 91 had hematological cancers and 120 to 130 had solid cancers. The research as a whole found: The authors noted that the repertoire data do not allow conclusions about immunological memory after chemotherapy. In both cancer cohorts, the median generation probability rose over the chemotherapy interval, which suggests that the repertoire was reconstituted through rebound thymic output. Significantly lower blood TCR diversity and higher clonality were observed in untreated patients with hematological or solid cancers than in age-matched healthy donors. In healthy donors, the decline in TCR diversity with age was mainly due to loss of richness, whereas in cancer patients loss of evenness also played a role.

Genomic DNA extracted from peripheral blood, rather than sorted cells or RNA, was used as the source for amplification of TCR beta rearrangements. The CDR1 and CDR2 encoded by the germline V gene (reference sequence) are GTSNPN and SVGIG. V drops 1 base and J drops 7 bases, leaving 8 bases in between. From cysteine to phenylalanine, the CDR3 is 12 amino acids long. Only CDR3 DNA is held: 36 bases, read in frame from base 1. As for this clonotype: It lacks a known antigen. Within one base of it there is no much larger clone, and no base qualities were kept.

Multiplex touch-down PCR with a mixed TRB-A/B primer pool was used to amplify rearranged TRB sequences covering the V, D and J segments. Illumina adapters and sample indices were attached to the amplicons in two consecutive PCR reactions using Phusion HS II polymerase. Amplicons were gel-purified with the NucleoSpin Gel and PCR Clean-up kit, then checked with Qubit and an Agilent 2100 Bioanalyzer. Sequencing of the libraries was done on an Illumina MiSeq with paired-end, single-indexed 600-cycle runs. Per the authors' processing: TRB sequences were processed with MiXCR versions 2.12 and 3.0.5. Each unique CDR3 nucleotide sequence counted as one clone, and only productive sequences with at least two reads were retained. The repertoire metrics were Shannon diversity, evenness, clonality (defined as one minus evenness), and alpha-parameterized diversity profiles covering alpha 0 to 5. The IGoR algorithm was used to calculate generation probabilities for clones in the paired samples taken before and after chemotherapy. TCRdb applied fastp at Q25 and MiXCR to the public reads, then kept only in-frame beta chains. Every CDR3 protein is listed once, alongside the most common genes and DNA of its rows. TCRdb, not the original authors, processed these V and J calls. Present in this sample are around 1,700 distinct CDR3 sequences, about three fifths of which were seen just once. The ten largest make up under 7.5% of the sample.

The chain uses TRBV30 and TRBJ1-3; no D gene is confidently identified. This TCR was recovered from a human donor with a solid tumor. Material for sequencing was blood. The bases read TGTGCCTGGAGTGCGAGCGGTAACACCATATATTTT. Its coded protein is CAWSASGNTIYF.